The 3 T cell receptor beta chains below all came from one sample that was sequenced in a study of regulatory T cells in long-lasting Graves disease. Building the TCR beta libraries relied on iRepertoire HTBI primers, and CDR3 regions underwent Arm-PCR. From the multiplex PCR reads, TCRdb called clonotypes with MiXCR, one entry per CDR3 protein. The table includes under 350,000 distinct CDR3 sequences, more than 20% detected once. Time point described: persistent/refractory GD, antithyroid drugs over 5 years with positive TRAb. RNA extracted from PBMCs served as the sequencing template. Sequences were derived from peripheral blood mononuclear cells (PBMCs), sampled when the disease was refractory, from a patient treated with antithyroid drugs. These receptors all come from a female donor with Graves disease.

This clonotype appeared a single time. One end of the junction varies from germline; a read error may be responsible. The chain is built from TRBV12-3 or TRBV12-4 and TRBJ2-2; D may be TRBD2 (6 bases). The CDR3 consists of 14 residues. CDR3: CASSPGLNNGELFF. CDR3 nucleotides: TGTGCCAGCAGCCCCGGACTAAACAACGGGGAGCTGTTTTTT.

This clonotype was seen more than once but under ten times. The CDR3 loop reads CASIAGGTDTQYF. The DNA for the CDR3 is TGTGCCAGCATAGCGGGGGGCACAGATACGCAGTATTTT. This rearrangement joins TRBV2 to TRBJ2-3, with 9 bases that match TRBD2. CDR1 and CDR2 from the germline V gene are SNHLY and FYNNEI. CDR3 length: 13 residues. Germline trimming cut 7 bases from V and 1 base from J; bases unmatched to any gene: 0. Using reference TRBV2 and TRBJ2-3 for the parts outside the CDR3, the full variable domain is EPEVTQTPSHQVTQMGQEVILRCVPISNHLYFYWYRQILGQKVEFLVSFYNNEISEKSEIFDDQFSVERPDGSNFTLKIRSTKLEDSAMYFCASIAGGTDTQYFGPGTRLTVL.

This clonotype showed up many times. The chain couples TRBV20-1 to TRBJ2-7, with TRBD2 matching over 12 bases. The CDR3 runs 15 residues. V lost 1 base, J lost 3 bases, and 4 bases stayed unmatched. The germline gives CDR1 DFQATT, CDR2 SNEGSKA (reference sequence). DNA for the CDR3: TGCAGTGCTAGAGGACTAGCGGGAGATCTCTACGAGCAGTACTTC. Amino acids: CSARGLAGDLYEQYF.